This T cell receptor beta chain was captured by sequencing in a study of regulatory T cells in long-lasting Graves disease. About the study: Positive TSH receptor antibodies alongside over 5 years of antithyroid drugs were what marked Graves' disease as persistent.

In regard to this clonotype: Its target is unknown.

According to the study, TCR beta libraries were built with iRepertoire HTBI primers and CDR3-region Arm-PCR. Per the study methods: Samples collectively showed 62 TRBV and roughly 15 TRBJ segments. TCRdb independently ran MiXCR on the multiplex PCR reads; one entry per CDR3 protein. TCRdb assigned the V and J calls; the authors' analysis was not used. The sample yields under 350,000 distinct CDR3 sequences, 22% seen once. The V end was cut by 2 bases, the J end by 0 bases, with 8 bases between. This CDR3 has 13 residues. From germline, CDR1 is DFQATT and CDR2 SNEGSKA (reference sequence). Points from the study as a whole: Analysis covered peripheral blood alone, not thyroid tissue. Less diverse TCR repertoires were seen in persistent Graves' patients than in newly diagnosed ones.

The time point was: persistent/refractory GD, antithyroid drugs over 5 years with positive TRAb. Following extraction of RNA from PBMCs, that RNA was used to make the TCR library. This chain joins TRBV20-1 and TRBJ2-7, with D maybe TRBD1 (6 bases). The starting material was peripheral blood mononuclear cells (PBMCs), obtained when the disease was refractory, from a patient treated with antithyroid drugs. The sequence derives from a female donor with Graves disease. The CDR3 region is CSARLGASYEQYF. For the CDR3, the DNA is TGCAGTGCTAGACTGGGGGCCTCCTACGAGCAGTACTTC.